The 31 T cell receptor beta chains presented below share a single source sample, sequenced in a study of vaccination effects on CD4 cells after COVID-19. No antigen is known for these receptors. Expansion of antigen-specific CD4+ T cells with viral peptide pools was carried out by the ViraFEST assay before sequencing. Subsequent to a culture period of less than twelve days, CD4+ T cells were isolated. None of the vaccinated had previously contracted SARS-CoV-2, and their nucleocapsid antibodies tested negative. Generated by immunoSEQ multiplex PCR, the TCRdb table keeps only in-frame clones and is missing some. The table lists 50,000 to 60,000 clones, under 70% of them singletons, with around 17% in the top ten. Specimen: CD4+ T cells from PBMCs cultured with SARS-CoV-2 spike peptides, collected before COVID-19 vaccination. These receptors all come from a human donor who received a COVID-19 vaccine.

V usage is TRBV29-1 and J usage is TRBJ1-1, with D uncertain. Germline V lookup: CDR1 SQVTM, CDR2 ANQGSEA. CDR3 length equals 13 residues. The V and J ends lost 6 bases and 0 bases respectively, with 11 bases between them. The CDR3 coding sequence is TGCAGCGTGGGCAGAGCCATGAACACTGAAGCTTTCTTT. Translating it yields CSVGRAMNTEAFF.

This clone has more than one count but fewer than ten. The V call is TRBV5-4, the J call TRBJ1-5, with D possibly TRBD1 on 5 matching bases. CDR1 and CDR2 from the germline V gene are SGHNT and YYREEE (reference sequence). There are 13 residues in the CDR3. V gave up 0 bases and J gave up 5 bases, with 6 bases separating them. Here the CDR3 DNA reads TGTGCCAGCAGCTTGGGAGGGGATCAGCCCCAGCATTTT. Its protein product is CASSLGGDQPQHF.

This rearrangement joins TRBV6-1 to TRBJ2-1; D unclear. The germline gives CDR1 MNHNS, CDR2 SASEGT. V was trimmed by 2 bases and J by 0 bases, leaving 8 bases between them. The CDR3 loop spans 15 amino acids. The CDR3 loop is CASSELWSSYNEQFF. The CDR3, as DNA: TGTGCCAGCAGTGAACTCTGGAGCTCCTACAATGAGCAGTTCTTC.

Here the CDR3 DNA reads TGTGCCAGCAGCTGGGGCCCACAGGGGTTGGGCTCTGGAAACACCATATATTTT. It specifies CASSWGPQGLGSGNTIYF. V is TRBV7-9 and J is TRBJ1-3; 7 bases map to TRBD1. CDR3 length: 18 residues. Germline-derived CDR1 and CDR2 are SEHNR and FQNEAQ (reference sequence). Trimming at V came to 4 bases and at J to 0 bases, leaving 12 bases not matched to a gene. Supplemented by reference TRBV7-9 and TRBJ1-3, the full variable domain reads DTGVSQNPRHKITKRGQNVTFRCDPISEHNRLYWYRQTLGQGPEFLTYFQNEAQLEKSRLLSDRFSAERPKGSFSTLEIQRTEQGDSAMYLCASSWGPQGLGSGNTIYFGEGSWLTVV.

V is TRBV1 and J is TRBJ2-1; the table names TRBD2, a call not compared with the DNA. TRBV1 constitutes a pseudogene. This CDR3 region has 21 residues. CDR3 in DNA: TGCACCAGCAGCCAAGACCTCGGACTAGCGGGAGGTCCACAGCCCTACAATGAGCAGTTCTTC. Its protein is CTSSQDLGLAGGPQPYNEQFF.

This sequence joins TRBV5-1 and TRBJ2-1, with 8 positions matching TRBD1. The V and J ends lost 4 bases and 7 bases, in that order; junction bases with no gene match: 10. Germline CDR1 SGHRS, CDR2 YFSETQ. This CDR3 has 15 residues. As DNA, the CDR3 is TGCGCCAGCAGCGCGAGGGGGACAGGTGGGAATGAGCAGTTCTTC. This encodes CASSARGTGGNEQFF.

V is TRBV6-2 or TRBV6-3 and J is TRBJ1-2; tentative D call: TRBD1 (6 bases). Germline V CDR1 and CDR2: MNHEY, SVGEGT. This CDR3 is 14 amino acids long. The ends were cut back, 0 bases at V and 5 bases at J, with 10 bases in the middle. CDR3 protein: CASSYSAGAYGYTF. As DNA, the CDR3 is TGTGCCAGCAGTTACTCGGCAGGGGCATATGGCTACACCTTC.

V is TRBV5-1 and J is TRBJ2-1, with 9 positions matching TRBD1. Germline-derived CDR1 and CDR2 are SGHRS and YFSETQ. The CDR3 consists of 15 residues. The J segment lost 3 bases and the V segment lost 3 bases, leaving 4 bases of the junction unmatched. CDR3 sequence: CASSSGQGGYNEQFF. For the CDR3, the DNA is TGCGCCAGCAGCTCGGGACAGGGAGGCTACAATGAGCAGTTCTTC.

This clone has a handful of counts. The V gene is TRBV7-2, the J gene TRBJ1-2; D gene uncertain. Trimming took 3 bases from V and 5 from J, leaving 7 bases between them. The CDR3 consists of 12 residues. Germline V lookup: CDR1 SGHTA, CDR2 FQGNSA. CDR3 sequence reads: CASSFPGYGYTF. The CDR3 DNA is TGTGCCAGCAGCTTTCCGGGATATGGCTACACCTTC.

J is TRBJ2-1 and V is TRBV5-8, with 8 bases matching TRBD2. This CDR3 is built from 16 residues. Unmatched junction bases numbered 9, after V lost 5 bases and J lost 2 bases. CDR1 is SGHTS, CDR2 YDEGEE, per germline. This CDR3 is CASRLTGLGTYNEQFF. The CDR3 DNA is TGTGCCAGCAGGTTAACGGGACTAGGCACCTACAATGAGCAGTTCTTC.

CDR3 DNA sequence: TGCGCCAGCAGCACGCTCCAGGGGGCTAACAATGAGCAGTTCTTC. Translating it yields CASSTLQGANNEQFF. The chain carries TRBV5-1 and TRBJ2-1, with 8 bases lining up with TRBD1. The length of the CDR3 is 15 residues. J lost 5 bases, V lost 4 bases, and 8 bases had no gene match. Germline values: CDR1 SGHRS, CDR2 YFSETQ. Combining the CDR3 with reference TRBV5-1 and TRBJ2-1 gives the whole variable domain KAGVTQTPRYLIKTRGQQVTLSCSPISGHRSVSWYQQTPGQGLQFLFEYFSETQRNKGNFPGRFSGRQFSNSRSEMNVSTLELGDSALYLCASSTLQGANNEQFFGPGTRLTVL.

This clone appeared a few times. CDR3 in DNA: TGTGCCAGCTCACCTGCAGGGATCGGCAATCAGCCCCAGCATTTT. Its translation: CASSPAGIGNQPQHF. The rearrangement links TRBV18 to TRBJ1-5, with D perhaps matching TRBD1 (5 bases). Trimming cost V 3 bases and J 2 bases, with 11 bases left between them. CDR3 length: 15 residues. CDR1 is KGHSH and CDR2 is LQKENI in the germline V gene.

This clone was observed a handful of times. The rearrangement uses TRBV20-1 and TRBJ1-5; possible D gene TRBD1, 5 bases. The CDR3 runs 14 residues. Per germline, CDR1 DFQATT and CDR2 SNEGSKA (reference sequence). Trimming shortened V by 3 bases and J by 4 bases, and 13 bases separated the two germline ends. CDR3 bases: TGCAGTGCTAGTCGGGGGGAAGGGAATCAGCCCCAGCATTTT. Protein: CSASRGEGNQPQHF.

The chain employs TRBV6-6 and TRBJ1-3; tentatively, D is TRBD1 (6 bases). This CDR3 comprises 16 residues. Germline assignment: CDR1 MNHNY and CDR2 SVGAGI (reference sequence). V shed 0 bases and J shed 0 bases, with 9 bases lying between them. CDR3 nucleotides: TGTGCCAGCAGTTACTCGAACAGGGCCTCTGGAAACACCATATATTTT. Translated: CASSYSNRASGNTIYF.

CDR3 DNA: TGTGCCAGCAGCTTTCAACCCCGGGGCGAGCAGTACTTC. Translation: CASSFQPRGEQYF. V gene TRBV7-8 combines with J gene TRBJ2-7; D is possibly TRBD2 (5 bases). Trimming took off 3 bases at V and 6 bases at J, with 12 bases between the two ends. The CDR3 loop spans 13 amino acids. Germline lookup yields CDR1 SGHVS and CDR2 FQNEAQ.

CDR3 coding DNA: TGTGCCACCAGCAGGGCAGCGGGAGGGCACACCGGGGAGCTGTTTTTT. Translating it yields CATSRAAGGHTGELFF. The chain employs TRBV15 and TRBJ2-2, with 10 bases lining up with TRBD2. There are 16 residues in the CDR3. The trim removed 3 bases at V and 3 bases at J, leaving 4 bases unmatched. Germline V gene sequence: CDR1 LNHNV, CDR2 YYDKDF (reference sequence). Full variable domain (remainder filled in from reference TRBV15 and TRBJ2-2): DAMVIQNPRYQVTQFGKPVTLSCSQTLNHNVMYWYQQKSSQAPKLLFHYYDKDFNNEADTPDNFQSRRPNTSFCFLDIRSPGLGDTAMYLCATSRAAGGHTGELFFGEGSRLTVL.

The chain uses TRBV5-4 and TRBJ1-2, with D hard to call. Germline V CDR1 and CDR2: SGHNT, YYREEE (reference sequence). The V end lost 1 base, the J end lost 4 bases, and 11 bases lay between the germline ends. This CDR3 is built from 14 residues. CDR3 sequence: CASSLSEVPYGYTF. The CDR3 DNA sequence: TGTGCCAGCAGCTTGTCCGAGGTCCCCTATGGCTACACCTTC.

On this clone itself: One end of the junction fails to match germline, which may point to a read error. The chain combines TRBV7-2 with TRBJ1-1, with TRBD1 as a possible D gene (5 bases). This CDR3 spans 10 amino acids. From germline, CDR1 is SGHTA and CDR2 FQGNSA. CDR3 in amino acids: CAGRQSGAFF. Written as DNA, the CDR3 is TGTGCCGGCAGACAGTCGGGAGCTTTCTTT. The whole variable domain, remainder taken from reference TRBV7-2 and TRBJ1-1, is GAGVSQSPSNKVTEKGKDVELRCDPISGHTALYWYRQSLGQGLEFLIYFQGNSAPDKSGLPSDRFSAERTGGSVSTLTIQRTQQEDSAVYLCAGRQSGAFFGQGTRLTVV.

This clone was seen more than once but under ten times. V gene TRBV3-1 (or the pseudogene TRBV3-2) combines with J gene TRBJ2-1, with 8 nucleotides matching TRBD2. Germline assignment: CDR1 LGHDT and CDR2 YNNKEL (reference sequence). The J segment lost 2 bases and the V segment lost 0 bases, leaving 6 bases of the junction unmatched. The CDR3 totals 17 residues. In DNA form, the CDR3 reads TGTGCCAGCAGCCAAGAAAGAGCGGGGGCCACCTACAATGAGCAGTTCTTC. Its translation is CASSQERAGATYNEQFF.

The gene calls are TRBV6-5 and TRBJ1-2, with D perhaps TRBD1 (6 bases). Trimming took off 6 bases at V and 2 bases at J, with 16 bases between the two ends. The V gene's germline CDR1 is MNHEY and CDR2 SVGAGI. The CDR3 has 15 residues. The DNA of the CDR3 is TGTGCCAGCAGCTCCCCCAGGGGCGCAAACTATGGCTACACCTTC. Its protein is CASSSPRGANYGYTF.

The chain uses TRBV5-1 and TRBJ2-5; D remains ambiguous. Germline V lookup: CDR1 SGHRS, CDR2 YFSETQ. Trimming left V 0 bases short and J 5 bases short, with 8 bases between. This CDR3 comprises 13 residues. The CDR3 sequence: CASSLADGETQYF. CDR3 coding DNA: TGCGCCAGCAGCTTGGCCGACGGCGAGACCCAGTACTTC.

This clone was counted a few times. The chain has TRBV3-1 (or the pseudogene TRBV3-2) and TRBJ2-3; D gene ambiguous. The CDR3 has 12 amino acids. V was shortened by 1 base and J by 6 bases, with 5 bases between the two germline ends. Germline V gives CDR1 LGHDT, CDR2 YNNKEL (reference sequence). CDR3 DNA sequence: TGTGCCAGCAGCCAAGGATTGGATACGCAGTATTTT. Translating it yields CASSQGLDTQYF.

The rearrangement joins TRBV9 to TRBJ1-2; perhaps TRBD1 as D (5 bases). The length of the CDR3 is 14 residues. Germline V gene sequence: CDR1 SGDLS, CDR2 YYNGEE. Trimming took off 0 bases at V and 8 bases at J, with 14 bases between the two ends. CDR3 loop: CASSVGSGESGYTF. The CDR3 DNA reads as TGTGCCAGCAGCGTAGGGTCGGGGGAGTCGGGCTACACCTTC.

The CDR3: CASSPNRGEQYF. The CDR3 region has the DNA TGTGCCAGCAGCCCAAATCGGGGGGAGCAGTACTTC. V and J are TRBV7-9 and TRBJ2-7, with TRBD2 as a possible D gene (6 bases). The V gene lost 5 bases and the J gene lost 7 bases, with 12 bases spanning the gap. CDR1 is SEHNR and CDR2 is FQNEAQ in the germline V gene (reference sequence). This CDR3 contains 12 residues. The full variable domain, rest sourced from reference TRBV7-9 and TRBJ2-7, is DTGVSQNPRHKITKRGQNVTFRCDPISEHNRLYWYRQTLGQGPEFLTYFQNEAQLEKSRLLSDRFSAERPKGSFSTLEIQRTEQGDSAMYLCASSPNRGEQYFGPGTRLTVT.

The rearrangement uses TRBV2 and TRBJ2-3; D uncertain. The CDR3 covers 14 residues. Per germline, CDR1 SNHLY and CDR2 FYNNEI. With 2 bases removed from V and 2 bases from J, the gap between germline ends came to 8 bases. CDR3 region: CASSERLVTDTQYF. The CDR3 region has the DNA TGTGCCAGCAGTGAAAGGCTGGTCACAGATACGCAGTATTTT. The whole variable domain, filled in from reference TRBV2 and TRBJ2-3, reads EPEVTQTPSHQVTQMGQEVILRCVPISNHLYFYWYRQILGQKVEFLVSFYNNEISEKSEIFDDQFSVERPDGSNFTLKIRSTKLEDSAMYFCASSERLVTDTQYFGPGTRLTVL.

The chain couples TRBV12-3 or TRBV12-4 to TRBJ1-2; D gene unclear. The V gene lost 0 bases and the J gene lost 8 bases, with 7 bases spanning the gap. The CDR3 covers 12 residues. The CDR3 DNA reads TGTGCCAGCAGTTTAGCTGGGCGCGGCTACACCTTC. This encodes CASSLAGRGYTF.

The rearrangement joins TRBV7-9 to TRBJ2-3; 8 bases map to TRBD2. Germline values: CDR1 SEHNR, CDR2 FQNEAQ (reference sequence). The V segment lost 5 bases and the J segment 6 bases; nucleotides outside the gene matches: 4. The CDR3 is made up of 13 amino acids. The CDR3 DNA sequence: TGTGCCAGCAGCCTGAGCGGGAGCGATACGCAGTATTTT. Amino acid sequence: CASSLSGSDTQYF.

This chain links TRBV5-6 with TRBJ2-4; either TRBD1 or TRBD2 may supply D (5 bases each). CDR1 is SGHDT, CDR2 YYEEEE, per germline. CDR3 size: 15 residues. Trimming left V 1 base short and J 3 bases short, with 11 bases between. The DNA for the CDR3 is TGTGCCAGCAGCTTGCGGGGCCCCAACAAAAACATTCAGTACTTC. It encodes CASSLRGPNKNIQYF.

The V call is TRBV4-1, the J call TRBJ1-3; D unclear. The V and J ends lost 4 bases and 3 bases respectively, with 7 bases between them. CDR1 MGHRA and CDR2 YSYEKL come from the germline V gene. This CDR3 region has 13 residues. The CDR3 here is CASSRKVGNTIYF. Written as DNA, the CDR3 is TGCGCCAGCAGCCGAAAGGTTGGAAACACCATATATTTT.

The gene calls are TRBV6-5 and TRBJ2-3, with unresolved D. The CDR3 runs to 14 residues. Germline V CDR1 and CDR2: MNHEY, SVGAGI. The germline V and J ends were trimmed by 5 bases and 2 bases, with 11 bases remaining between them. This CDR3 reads CASSPRRYTDTQYF. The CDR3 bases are TGTGCCAGCAGTCCGCGGCGATACACAGATACGCAGTATTTT.

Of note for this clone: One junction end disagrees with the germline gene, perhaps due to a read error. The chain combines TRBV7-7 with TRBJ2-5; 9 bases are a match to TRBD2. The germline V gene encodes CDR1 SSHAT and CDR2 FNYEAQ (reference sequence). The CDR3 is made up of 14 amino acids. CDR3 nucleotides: TGTGCTAGCAGCCCTACTAGCGGGCGGGTGACCCAGTACTTC. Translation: CASSPTSGRVTQYF.